A single sample is the source of the 6 T cell receptor beta chains below, sequenced in a study of cytotoxic CD8 clonotypes in ibrutinib-treated CLL. This table comes from immunoSEQ multiplex PCR, and its TCRdb copy is limited to in-frame clones, with some not included. Among about 160,000 clones listed, approximately 77% were seen once. The sequences come from PBMCs, collected after 12 months of ibrutinib treatment. The receptors were sampled from a human donor with chronic lymphocytic leukemia.

The rearrangement joins TRBV28 to TRBJ2-5, with 14 bases that match TRBD2. Looked up from germline, CDR1 is MDHEN and CDR2 is SYDVKM. V shed 5 bases, J shed 1 base, and the junction held 3 bases outside the gene matches. This CDR3 contains 16 residues. The CDR3 loop reads CASSVGTSGGQETQYF. CDR3 coding DNA: TGTGCCAGCAGTGTTGGGACTAGCGGGGGCCAAGAGACCCAGTACTTC.

This chain uses TRBV9 with TRBJ2-1; 7 bases agree with TRBD2. CDR3 size: 19 residues. CDR1 is SGDLS, CDR2 YYNGEE, per germline. The ends lost 4 bases at V and 0 bases at J; junction bases unmatched: 16. The CDR3 bases are TGTGCCAGCAGCCCGGGTAGGAGACTAGCTAGTTACTCCTACAATGAGCAGTTCTTC. Translation: CASSPGRRLASYSYNEQFF.

This clone was recorded a few times. V gene TRBV15 combines with J gene TRBJ2-1; D is unresolved. Trimming cost V 0 bases and J 10 bases, with 10 bases left between them. The CDR3 contains 13 residues. Germline CDR1 and CDR2: LNHNV and YYDKDF (reference sequence). The CDR3 DNA reads as TGTGCCACCAGCAGAGATCCCGGCTGGGAGCAGTTCTTC. Protein sequence: CATSRDPGWEQFF.

This clone appeared once. The genes are TRBV29-1 and TRBJ2-1, with D maybe TRBD2 (6 bases). Germline assignment: CDR1 SQVTM and CDR2 ANQGSEA. Trimming removed 4 bases from V and 4 bases from J, with 17 bases in between. This CDR3 has 15 residues. CDR3 DNA: TGCAGCGTTGTAATTCGGCTAGCGTTGTACAATGAGCAGTTCTTC. It specifies CSVVIRLALYNEQFF.

A word on this clone: The same CDR3 also results from other DNA sequences found in this sample. The chain uses TRBV29-1 and TRBJ2-5, with TRBD1 matching 7 bases. Germline V lookup: CDR1 SQVTM, CDR2 ANQGSEA. The CDR3 has 13 amino acids. Unmatched junction bases numbered 7, after V lost 4 bases and J lost 5 bases. CDR3 DNA: TGCAGCGTTGGCAGAGGGGGCGGGGAGACCCAGTACTTC. Amino acid sequence: CSVGRGGGETQYF.

The chain couples TRBV27 to TRBJ1-1; D gene uncertain. With 2 bases removed from V and 1 base from J, the gap between germline ends came to 8 bases. This CDR3 contains 14 residues. Per germline, CDR1 MNHEY and CDR2 SMNVEV (reference sequence). For the CDR3, the DNA is TGTGCCAGCAGTTTAACGAAGGGGAACACTGAAGCTTTCTTT. Its translation is CASSLTKGNTEAFF.